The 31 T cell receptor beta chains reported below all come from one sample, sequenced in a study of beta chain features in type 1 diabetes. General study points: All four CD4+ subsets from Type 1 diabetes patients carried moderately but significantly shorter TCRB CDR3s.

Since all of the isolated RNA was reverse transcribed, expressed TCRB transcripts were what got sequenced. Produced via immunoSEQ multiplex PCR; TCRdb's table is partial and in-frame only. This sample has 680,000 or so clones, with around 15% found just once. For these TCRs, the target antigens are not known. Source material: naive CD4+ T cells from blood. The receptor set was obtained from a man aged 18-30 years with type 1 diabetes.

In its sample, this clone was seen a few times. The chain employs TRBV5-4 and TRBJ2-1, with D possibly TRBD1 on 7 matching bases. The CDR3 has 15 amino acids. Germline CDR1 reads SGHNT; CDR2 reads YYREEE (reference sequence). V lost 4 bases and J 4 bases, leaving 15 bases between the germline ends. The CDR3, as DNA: TGTGCCAGCAGCCCCCAGGGGGGCCGATACAATGAGCAGTTCTTC. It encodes CASSPQGGRYNEQFF. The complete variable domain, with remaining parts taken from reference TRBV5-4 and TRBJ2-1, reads ETGVTQSPTHLIKTRGQQVTLRCSSQSGHNTVSWYQQALGQGPQFIFQYYREEENGRGNFPPRFSGLQFPNYSSELNVNALELDDSALYLCASSPQGGRYNEQFFGPGTRLTVL.

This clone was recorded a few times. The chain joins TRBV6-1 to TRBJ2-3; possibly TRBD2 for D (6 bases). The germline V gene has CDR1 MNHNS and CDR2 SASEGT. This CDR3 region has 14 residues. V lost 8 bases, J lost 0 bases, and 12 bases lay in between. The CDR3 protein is CASRPGGSTDTQYF. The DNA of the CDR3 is TGTGCCAGCCGGCCCGGGGGAAGCACAGATACGCAGTATTTT.

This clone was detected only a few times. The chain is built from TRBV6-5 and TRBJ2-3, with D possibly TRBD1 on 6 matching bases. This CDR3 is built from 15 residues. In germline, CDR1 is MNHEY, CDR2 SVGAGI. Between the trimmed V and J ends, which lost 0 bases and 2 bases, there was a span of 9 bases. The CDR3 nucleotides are TGTGCCAGCAGTTACTCGGGGGCAGACACAGATACGCAGTATTTT. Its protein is CASSYSGADTDTQYF.

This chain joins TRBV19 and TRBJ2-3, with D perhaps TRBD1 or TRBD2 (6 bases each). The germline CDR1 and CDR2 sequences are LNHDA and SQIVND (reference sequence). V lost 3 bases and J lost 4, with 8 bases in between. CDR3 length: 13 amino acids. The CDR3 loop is CASSMGGADTQYF. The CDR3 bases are TGTGCCAGTAGTATGGGGGGCGCAGATACGCAGTATTTT.

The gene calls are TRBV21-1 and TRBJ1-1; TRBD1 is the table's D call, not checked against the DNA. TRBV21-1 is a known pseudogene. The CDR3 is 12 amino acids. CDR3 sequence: CARTGPEAEAFF. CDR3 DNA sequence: TGTGCCAGGACAGGGCCGGAGGCCGAAGCTTTCTTT.

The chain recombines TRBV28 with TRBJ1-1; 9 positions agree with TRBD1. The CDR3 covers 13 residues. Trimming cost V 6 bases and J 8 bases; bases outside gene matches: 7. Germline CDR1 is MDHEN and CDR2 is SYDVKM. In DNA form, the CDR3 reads TGTGCCAGCAGCCTAGCGGGACAGGGAGAAGCTTTCTTT. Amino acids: CASSLAGQGEAFF.

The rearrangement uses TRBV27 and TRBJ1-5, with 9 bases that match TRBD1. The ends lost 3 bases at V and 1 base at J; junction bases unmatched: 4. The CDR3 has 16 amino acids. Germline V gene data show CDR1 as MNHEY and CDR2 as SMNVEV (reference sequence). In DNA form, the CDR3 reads TGTGCCAGCAGTTTGACAGGGGGATGGAGCAATCAGCCCCAGCATTTT. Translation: CASSLTGGWSNQPQHF.

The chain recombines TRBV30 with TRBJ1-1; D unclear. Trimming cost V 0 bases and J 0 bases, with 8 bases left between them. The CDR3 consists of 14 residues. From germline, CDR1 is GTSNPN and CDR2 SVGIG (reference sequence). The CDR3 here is CAWSVSRLNTEAFF. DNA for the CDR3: TGTGCCTGGAGTGTGAGTCGGTTGAACACTGAAGCTTTCTTT.

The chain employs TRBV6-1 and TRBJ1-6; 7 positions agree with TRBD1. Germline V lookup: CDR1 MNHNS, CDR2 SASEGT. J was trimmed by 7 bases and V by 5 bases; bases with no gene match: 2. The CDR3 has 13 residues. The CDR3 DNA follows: TGTGCCAGCAGTAGGGACAGCAATTCACCCCTCCACTTT. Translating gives CASSRDSNSPLHF.

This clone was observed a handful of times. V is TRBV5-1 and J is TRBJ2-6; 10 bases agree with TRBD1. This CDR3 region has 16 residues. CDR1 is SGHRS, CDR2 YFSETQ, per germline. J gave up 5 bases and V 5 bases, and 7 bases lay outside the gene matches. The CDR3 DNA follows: TGCGCCAGCAGTCCGGGACAGGGGTCTCGGGCCAACGTCCTGACTTTC. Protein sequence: CASSPGQGSRANVLTF.

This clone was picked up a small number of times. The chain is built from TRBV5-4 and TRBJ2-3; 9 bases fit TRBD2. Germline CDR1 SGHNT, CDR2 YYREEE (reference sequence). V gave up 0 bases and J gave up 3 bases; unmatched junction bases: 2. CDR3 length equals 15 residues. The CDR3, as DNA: TGTGCCAGCAGCTTGGCTAGCGGGGAAACAGATACGCAGTATTTT. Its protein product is CASSLASGETDTQYF.

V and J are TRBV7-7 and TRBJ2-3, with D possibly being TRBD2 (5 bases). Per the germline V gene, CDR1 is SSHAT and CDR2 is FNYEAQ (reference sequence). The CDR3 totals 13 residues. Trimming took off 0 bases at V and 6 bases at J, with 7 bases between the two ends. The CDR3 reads CASSLAEEDTQYF. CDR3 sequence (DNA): TGTGCCAGCAGCTTAGCGGAGGAGGATACGCAGTATTTT.

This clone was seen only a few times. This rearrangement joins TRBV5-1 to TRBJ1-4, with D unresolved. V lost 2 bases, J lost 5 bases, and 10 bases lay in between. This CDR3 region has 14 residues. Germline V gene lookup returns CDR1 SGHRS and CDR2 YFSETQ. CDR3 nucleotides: TGCGCCAGCAGCTTCTCACACGGAAATGAAAAACTGTTTTTT. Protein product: CASSFSHGNEKLFF.

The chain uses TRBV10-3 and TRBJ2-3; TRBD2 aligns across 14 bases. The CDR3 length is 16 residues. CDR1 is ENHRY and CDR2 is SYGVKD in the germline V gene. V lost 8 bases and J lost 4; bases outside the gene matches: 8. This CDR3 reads CAILSGTSGGSDTQYF. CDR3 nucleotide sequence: TGTGCCATCCTATCCGGGACTAGCGGGGGATCAGATACGCAGTATTTT.

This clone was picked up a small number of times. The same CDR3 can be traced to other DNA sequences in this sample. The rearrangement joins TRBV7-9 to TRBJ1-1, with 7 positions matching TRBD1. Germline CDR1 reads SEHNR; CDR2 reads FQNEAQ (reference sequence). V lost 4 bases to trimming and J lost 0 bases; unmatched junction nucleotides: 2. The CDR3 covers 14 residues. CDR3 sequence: CASSSGQLNTEAFF. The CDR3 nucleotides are TGTGCCAGCAGCTCGGGACAGCTGAACACTGAAGCTTTCTTT. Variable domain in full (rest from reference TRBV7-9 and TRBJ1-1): DTGVSQNPRHKITKRGQNVTFRCDPISEHNRLYWYRQTLGQGPEFLTYFQNEAQLEKSRLLSDRFSAERPKGSFSTLEIQRTEQGDSAMYLCASSSGQLNTEAFFGQGTRLTVV.

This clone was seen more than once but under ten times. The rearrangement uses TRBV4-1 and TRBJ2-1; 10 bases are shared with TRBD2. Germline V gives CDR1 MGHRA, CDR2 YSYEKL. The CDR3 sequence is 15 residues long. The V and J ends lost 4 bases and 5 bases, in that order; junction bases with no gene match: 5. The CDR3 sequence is CASSRGLAANNEQFF. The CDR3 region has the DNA TGCGCCAGCAGCCGCGGACTAGCGGCAAACAATGAGCAGTTCTTC.

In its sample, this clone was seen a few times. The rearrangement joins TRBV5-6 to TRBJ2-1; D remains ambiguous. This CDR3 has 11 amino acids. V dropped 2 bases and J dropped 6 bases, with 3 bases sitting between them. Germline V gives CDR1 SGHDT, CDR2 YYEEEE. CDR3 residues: CASSFTNEQFF. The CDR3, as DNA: TGTGCCAGCAGCTTCACCAATGAGCAGTTCTTC.

The DNA of the CDR3 is TGTGCCAGCTCACGGCCGGGCGGGGCGCGAGGTGGAAACACCATATATTTT. Its translation is CASSRPGGARGGNTIYF. This sequence joins TRBV18 and TRBJ1-3, with D possibly being TRBD1 (5 bases). Germline assignment: CDR1 KGHSH and CDR2 LQKENI. This CDR3 has 17 residues. With 4 bases removed from V and 3 bases from J, the gap between germline ends came to 19 bases.

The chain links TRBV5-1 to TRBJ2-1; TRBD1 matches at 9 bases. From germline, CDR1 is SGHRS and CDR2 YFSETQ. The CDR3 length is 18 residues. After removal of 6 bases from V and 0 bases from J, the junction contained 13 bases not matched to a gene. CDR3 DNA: TGCGCCAGCAATCCGGGACAGGGTTCCTTAGACTCCTACAATGAGCAGTTCTTC. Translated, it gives CASNPGQGSLDSYNEQFF.

The CDR3, as DNA: TGTGCCAGCAGTCCCCAGGGGGGCCACACTGAAGCTTTCTTT. Translated, it gives CASSPQGGHTEAFF. V is TRBV6-6 and J is TRBJ1-1; 7 nucleotides agree with TRBD1. The CDR3 runs to 14 residues. Looked up from germline, CDR1 is MNHNY and CDR2 is SVGAGI (reference sequence). The junction had 6 bases not matched to a gene; V was cut back by 5 bases and J by 3 bases.

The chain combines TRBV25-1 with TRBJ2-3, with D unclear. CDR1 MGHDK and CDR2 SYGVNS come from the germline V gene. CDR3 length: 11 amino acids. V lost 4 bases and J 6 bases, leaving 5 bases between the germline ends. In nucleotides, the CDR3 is TGTGCCAGCAGTGTCTGGGATACGCAGTATTTT. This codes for CASSVWDTQYF.

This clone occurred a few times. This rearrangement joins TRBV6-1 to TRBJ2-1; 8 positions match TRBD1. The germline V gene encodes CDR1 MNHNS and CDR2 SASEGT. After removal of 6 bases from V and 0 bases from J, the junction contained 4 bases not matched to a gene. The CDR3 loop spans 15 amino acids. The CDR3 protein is CASRGTGGSYNEQFF. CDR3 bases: TGTGCCAGCAGAGGTACAGGGGGCTCCTACAATGAGCAGTTCTTC.

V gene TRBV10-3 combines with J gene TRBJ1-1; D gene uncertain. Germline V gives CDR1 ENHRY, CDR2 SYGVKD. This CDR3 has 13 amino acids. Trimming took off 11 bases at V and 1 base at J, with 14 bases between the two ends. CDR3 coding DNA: TGTGCCGCCCGGAGTGGACCGAACACTGAAGCTTTCTTT. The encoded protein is CAARSGPNTEAFF.

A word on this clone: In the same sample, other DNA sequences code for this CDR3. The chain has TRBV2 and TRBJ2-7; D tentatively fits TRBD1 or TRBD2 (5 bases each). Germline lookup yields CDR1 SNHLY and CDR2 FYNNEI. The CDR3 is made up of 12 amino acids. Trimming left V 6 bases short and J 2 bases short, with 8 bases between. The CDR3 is CASSGTPYEQYF. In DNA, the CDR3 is TGTGCCAGCAGCGGGACCCCCTACGAGCAGTACTTC.

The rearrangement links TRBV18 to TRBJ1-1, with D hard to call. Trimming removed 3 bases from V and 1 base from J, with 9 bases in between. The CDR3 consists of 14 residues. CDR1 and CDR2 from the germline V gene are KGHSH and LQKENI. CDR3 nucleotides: TGTGCCAGCTCACCGCTGCGGGGGAACACTGAAGCTTTCTTT. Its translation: CASSPLRGNTEAFF.

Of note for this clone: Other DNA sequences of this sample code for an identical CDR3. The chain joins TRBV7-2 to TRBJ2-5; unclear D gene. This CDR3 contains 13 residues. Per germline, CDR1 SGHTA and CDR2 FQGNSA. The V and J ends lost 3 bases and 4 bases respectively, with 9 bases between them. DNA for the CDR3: TGTGCCAGCAGCTTGGGTCTGGGAGAGACCCAGTACTTC. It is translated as CASSLGLGETQYF.

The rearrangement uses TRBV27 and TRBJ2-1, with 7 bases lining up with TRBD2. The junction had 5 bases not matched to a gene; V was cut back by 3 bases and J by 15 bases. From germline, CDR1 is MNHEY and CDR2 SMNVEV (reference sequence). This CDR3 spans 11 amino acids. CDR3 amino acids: CASSFGLVWFF. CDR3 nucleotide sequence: TGTGCCAGCAGTTTCGGACTAGTTTGGTTCTTC.

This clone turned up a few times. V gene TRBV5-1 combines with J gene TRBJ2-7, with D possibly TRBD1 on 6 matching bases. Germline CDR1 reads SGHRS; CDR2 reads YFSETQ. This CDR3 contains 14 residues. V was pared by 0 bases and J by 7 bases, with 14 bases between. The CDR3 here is CASSLGTNREEQYF. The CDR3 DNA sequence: TGCGCCAGCAGCTTGGGGACAAACAGGGAGGAGCAGTACTTC.

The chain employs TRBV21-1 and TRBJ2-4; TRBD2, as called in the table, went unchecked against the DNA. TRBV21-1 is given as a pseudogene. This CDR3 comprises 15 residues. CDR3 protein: CASSMGLAAKNIQYF. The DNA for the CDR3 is TGTGCCAGCAGCATGGGACTAGCGGCCAAAAACATTCAGTACTTC.

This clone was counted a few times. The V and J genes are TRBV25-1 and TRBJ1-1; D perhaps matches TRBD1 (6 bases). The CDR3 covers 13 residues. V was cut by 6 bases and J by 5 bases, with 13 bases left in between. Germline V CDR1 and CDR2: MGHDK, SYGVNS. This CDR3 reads CASRFPGETEAFF. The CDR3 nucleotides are TGTGCCAGCAGGTTCCCAGGGGAAACTGAAGCTTTCTTT. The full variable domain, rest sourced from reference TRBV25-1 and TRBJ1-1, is EADIYQTPRYLVIGTGKKITLECSQTMGHDKMYWYQQDPGMELHLIHYSYGVNSTEKGDLSSESTVSRIRTEHFPLTLESARPSHTSQYLCASRFPGETEAFFGQGTRLTVV.

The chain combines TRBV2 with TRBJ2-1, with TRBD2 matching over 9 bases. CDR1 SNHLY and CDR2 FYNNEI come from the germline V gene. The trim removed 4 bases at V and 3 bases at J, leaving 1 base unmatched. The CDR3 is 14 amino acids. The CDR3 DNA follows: TGTGCCAGCAGTGGGACTAGCGTCTACAATGAGCAGTTCTTC. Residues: CASSGTSVYNEQFF. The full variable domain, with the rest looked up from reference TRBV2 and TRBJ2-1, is EPEVTQTPSHQVTQMGQEVILRCVPISNHLYFYWYRQILGQKVEFLVSFYNNEISEKSEIFDDQFSVERPDGSNFTLKIRSTKLEDSAMYFCASSGTSVYNEQFFGPGTRLTVL.